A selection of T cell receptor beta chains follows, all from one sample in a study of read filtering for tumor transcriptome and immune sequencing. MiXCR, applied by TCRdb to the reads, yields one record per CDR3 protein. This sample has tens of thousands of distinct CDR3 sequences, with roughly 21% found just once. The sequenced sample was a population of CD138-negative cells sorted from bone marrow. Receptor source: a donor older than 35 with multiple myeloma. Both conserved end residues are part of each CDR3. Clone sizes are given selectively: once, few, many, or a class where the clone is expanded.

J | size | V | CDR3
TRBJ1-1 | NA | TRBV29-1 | CSGINRGGTEAFF
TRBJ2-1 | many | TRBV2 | CASRRTSGGYEQFF
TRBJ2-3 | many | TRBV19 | CASSIGGATQYF
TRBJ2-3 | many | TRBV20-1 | CSASGGLSGATDTQYF
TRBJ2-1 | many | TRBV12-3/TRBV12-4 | CASSRGGSYNEQFF
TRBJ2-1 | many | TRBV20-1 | CSALVWSSGGEYEQFF
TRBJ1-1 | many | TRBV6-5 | CASSYSGDREEAFF
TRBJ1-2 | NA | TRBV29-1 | CSVEPQRRQGYTF
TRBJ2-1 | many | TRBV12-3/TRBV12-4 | CASGLRGNYNEQFF
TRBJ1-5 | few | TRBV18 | CASSPGTGDIGPQHF
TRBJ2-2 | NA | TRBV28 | CAGRGAVVAGELFF
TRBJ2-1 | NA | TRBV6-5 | CASSYRAGNEQFF
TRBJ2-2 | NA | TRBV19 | CASTPLGTNTGELFF
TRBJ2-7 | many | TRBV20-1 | CSAGAGADYEQYF
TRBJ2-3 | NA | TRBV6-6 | CASSYSGATDTQYF
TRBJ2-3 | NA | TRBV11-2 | CASSSPRGFSTDTQYF
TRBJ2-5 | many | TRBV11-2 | CASSARRFQETQYF
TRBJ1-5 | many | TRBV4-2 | CASSHRVDWVNQPQHF
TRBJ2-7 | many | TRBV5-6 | CASSLVGDEQYF
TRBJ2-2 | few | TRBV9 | CASSLRGDLDTGELFF
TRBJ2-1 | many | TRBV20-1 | CSARDGVGSYNEQFF
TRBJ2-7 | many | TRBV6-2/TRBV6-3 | CASSSPGQGLYEQYF
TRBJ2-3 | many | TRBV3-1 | CASSLIRGGTDTQYF
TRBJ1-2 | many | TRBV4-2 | CASSAGGANYGYTF
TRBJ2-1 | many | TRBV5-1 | CASSLGGGSRNEQFF
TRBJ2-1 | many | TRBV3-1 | CASSRTSAGVSYNEQFF
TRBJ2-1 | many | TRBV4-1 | CASSQERGTEQFF
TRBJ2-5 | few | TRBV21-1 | CASSKIASTMGGETQYF
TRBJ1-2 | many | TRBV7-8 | CASSEGRGEGYTF
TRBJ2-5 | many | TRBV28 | CASSISGTGETQYF
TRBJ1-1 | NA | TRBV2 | CAGSEDRGEAFF
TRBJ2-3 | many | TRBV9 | CASSVQGTTDTQYF
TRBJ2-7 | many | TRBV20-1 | CSARDSSTQAYEQYF
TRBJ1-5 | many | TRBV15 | CATSRDVGQGKQPQHF
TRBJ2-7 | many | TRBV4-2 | CASSQLAGASYEQYF
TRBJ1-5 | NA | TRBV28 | CASRVLTQPQHF
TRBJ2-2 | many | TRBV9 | CASRGRGTGELFF
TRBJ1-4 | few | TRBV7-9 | CASSLTGGGEKLFF
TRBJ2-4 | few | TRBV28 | CASSLPANLAKNIQYF
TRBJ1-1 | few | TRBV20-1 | CSADRGLNTEAFF
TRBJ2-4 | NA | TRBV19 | CASSQRTGKAKNIQYF